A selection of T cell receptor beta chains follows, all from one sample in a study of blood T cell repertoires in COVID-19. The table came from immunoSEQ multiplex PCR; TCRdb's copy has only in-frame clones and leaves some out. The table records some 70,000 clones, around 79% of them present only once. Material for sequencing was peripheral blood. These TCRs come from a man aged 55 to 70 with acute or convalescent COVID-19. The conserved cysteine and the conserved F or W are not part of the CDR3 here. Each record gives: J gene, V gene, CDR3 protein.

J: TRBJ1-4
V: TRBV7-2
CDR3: ASSDHGATNEKLF

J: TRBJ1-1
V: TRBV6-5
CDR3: ASSSPHGTENTEAF

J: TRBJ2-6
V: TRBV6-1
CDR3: ASSDGSGANVLT

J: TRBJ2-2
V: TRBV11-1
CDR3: ASSRRQGAGELF

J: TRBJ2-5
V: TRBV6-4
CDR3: ASSAGLAGGICETQY

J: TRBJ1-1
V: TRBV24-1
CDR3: ATSETGGLDEAF

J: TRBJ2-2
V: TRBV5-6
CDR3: ASSRLGDRANTGELF

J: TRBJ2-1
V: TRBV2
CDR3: ASSPGTSGSSGEQF

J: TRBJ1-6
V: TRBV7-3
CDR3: ASSFSGTGQGPLH

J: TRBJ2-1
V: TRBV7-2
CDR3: ASSLDGNEQF

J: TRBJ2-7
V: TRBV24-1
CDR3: ATSDNYDEQY

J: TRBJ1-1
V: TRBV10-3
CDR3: AIRQGAGTEAF

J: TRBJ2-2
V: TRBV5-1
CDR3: ASSLLQGPGELF

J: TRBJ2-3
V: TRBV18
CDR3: ASSPPLGDSSTDTQY

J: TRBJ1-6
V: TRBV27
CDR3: ASGGGPGGSYNSPLH